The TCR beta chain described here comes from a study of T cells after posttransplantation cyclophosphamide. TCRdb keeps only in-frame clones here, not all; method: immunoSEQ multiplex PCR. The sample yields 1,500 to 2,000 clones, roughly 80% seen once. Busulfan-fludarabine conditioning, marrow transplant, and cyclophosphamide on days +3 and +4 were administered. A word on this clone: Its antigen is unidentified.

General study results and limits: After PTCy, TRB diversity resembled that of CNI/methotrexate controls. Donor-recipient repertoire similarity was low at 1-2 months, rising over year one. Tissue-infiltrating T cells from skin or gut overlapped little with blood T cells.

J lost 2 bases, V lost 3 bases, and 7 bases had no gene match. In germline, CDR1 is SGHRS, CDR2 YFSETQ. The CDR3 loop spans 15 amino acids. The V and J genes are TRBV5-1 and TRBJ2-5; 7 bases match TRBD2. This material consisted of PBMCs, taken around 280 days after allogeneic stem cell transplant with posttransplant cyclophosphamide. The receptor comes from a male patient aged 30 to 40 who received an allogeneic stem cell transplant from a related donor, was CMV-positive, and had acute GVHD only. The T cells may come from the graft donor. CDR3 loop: CASSSYLSGQETQYF. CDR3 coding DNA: TGCGCCAGCAGCTCCTATCTTAGCGGGCAAGAGACCCAGTACTTC.